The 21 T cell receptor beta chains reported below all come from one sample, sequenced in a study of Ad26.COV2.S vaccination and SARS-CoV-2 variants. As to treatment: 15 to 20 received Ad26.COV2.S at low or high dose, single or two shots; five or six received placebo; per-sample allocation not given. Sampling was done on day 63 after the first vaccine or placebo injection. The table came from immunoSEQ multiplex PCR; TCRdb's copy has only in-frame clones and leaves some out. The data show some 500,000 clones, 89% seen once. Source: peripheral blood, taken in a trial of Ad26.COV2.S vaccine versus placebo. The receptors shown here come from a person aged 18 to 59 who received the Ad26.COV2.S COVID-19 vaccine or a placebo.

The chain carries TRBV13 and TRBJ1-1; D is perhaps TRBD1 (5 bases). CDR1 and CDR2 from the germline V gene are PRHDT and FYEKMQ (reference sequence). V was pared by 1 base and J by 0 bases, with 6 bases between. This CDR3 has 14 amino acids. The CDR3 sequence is CASSLAGVNTEAFF. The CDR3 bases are TGTGCCAGCAGCTTAGCGGGGGTGAACACTGAAGCTTTCTTT.

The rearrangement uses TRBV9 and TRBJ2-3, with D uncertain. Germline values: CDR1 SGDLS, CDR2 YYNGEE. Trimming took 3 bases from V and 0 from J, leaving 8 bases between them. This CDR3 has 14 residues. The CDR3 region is CASSDPLSTDTQYF. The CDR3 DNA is TGTGCCAGCAGCGACCCCCTTAGCACAGATACGCAGTATTTT.

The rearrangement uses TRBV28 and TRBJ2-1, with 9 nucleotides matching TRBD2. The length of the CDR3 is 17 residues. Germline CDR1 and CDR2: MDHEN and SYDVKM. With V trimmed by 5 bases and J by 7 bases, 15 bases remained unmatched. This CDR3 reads CASSDRGVSSGNNEQFF. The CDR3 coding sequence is TGTGCCAGCAGTGACCGGGGGGTGTCTAGCGGGAATAATGAGCAGTTCTTC.

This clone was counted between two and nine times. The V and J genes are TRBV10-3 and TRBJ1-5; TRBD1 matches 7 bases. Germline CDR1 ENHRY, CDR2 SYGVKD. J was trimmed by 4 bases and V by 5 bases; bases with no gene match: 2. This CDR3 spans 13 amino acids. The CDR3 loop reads CAISTGVNQPQHF. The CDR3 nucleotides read TGTGCCATCAGTACAGGGGTGAATCAGCCCCAGCATTTT.

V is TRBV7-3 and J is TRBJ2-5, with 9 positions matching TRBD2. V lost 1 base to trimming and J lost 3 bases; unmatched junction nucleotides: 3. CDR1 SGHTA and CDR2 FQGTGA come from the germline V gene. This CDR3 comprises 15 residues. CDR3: CASSLRASGEETQYF. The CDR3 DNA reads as TGTGCCAGCAGCTTAAGGGCTAGCGGGGAAGAGACCCAGTACTTC.

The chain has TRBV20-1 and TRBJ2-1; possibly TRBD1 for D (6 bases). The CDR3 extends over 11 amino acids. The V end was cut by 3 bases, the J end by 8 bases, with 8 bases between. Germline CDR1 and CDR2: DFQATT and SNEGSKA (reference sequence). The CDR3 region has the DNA TGCAGTGCTAGGAAGGGGGATGAGCAGTTCTTC. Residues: CSARKGDEQFF.

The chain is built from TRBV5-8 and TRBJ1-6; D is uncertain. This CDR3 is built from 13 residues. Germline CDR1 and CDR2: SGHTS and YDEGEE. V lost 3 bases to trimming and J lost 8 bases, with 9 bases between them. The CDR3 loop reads CASSSDFHSPLHF. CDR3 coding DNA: TGTGCCAGCAGCTCTGACTTCCATTCACCCCTCCACTTT.

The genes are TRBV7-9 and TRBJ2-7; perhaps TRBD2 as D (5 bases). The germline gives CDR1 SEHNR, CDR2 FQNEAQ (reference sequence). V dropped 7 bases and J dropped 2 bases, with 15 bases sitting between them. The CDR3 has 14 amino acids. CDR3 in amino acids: CASKRGSPPYEQYF. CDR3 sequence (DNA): TGTGCCAGCAAGCGAGGGAGTCCCCCCTACGAGCAGTACTTC.

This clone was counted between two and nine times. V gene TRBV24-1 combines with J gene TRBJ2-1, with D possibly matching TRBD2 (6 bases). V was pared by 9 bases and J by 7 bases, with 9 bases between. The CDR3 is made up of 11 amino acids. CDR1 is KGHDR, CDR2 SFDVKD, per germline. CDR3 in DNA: TGTGCCACCTCCGGGGGTAATGAGCAGTTCTTC. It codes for CATSGGNEQFF.

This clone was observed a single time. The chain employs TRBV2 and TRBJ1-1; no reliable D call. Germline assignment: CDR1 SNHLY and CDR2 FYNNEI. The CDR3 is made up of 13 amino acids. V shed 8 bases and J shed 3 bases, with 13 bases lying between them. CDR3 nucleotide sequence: TGTGCCAGCGAGGGTCTCATCTACACTGAAGCTTTCTTT. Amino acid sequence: CASEGLIYTEAFF. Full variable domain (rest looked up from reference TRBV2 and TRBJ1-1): EPEVTQTPSHQVTQMGQEVILRCVPISNHLYFYWYRQILGQKVEFLVSFYNNEISEKSEIFDDQFSVERPDGSNFTLKIRSTKLEDSAMYFCASEGLIYTEAFFGQGTRLTVV.

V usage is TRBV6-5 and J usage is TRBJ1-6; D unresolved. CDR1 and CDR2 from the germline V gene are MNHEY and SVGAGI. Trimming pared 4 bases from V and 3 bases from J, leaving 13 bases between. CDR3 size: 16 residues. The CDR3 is CASSFTGPIYNSPLHF. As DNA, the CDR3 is TGTGCCAGCAGTTTCACTGGACCGATCTATAATTCACCCCTCCACTTT.

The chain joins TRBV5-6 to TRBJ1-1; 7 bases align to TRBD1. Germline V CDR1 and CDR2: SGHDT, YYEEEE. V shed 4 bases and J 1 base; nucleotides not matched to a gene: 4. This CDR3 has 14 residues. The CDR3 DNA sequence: TGTGCCAGCAGCCTCCGGGACAGGAACACTGAAGCTTTCTTT. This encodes CASSLRDRNTEAFF. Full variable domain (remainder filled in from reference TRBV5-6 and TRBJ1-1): DAGVTQSPTHLIKTRGQQVTLRCSPKSGHDTVSWYQQALGQGPQFIFQYYEEEERQRGNFPDRFSGHQFPNYSSELNVNALLLGDSALYLCASSLRDRNTEAFFGQGTRLTVV.

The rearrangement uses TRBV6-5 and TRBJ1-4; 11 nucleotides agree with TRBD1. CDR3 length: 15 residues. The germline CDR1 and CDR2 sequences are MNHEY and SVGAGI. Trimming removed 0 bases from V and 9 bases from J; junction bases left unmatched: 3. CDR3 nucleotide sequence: TGTGCCAGCAGTTACTCAGCGGACAGGGGGCAAAAACTGTTTTTT. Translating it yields CASSYSADRGQKLFF.

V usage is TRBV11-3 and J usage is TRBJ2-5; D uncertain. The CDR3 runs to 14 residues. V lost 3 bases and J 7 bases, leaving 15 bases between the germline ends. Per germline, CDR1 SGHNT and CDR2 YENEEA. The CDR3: CASSLGSRPWTQYF. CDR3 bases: TGTGCCAGCAGCTTGGGTTCCCGCCCGTGGACCCAGTACTTC.

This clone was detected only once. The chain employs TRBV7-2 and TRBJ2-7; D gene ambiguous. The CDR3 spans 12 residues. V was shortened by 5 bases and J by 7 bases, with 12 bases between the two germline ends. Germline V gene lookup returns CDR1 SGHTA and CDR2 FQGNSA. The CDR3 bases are TGTGCCAGCAGCCCGCCCGCGGCGGAGCAGTACTTC. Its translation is CASSPPAAEQYF.

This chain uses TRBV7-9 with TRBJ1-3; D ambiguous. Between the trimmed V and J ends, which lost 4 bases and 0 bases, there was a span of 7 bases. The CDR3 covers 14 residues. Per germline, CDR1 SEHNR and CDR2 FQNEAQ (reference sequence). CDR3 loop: CASSYSSSGNTIYF. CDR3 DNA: TGTGCCAGCAGCTACAGCAGCTCTGGAAACACCATATATTTT.

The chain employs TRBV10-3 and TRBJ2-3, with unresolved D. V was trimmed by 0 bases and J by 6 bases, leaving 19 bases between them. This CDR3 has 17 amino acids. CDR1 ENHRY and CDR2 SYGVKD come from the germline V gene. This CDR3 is CAISESSSQERPDTQYF. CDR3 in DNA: TGTGCCATCAGTGAGTCGAGTTCGCAGGAAAGGCCGGATACGCAGTATTTT.

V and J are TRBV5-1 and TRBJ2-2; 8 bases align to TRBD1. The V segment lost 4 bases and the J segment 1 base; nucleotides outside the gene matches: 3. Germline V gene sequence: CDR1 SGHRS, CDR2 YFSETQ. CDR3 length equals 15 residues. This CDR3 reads CASSPGTGNTGELFF. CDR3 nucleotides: TGCGCCAGCAGCCCCGGGACAGGGAACACCGGGGAGCTGTTTTTT.

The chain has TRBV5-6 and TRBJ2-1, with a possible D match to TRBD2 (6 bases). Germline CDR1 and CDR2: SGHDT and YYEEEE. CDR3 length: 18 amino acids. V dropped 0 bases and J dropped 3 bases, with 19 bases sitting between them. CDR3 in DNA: TGTGCCAGCAGCTTGGTTGCAGGGTGGGGGGTCCTCTACAATGAGCAGTTCTTC. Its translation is CASSLVAGWGVLYNEQFF. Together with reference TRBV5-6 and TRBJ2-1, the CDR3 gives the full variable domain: DAGVTQSPTHLIKTRGQQVTLRCSPKSGHDTVSWYQQALGQGPQFIFQYYEEEERQRGNFPDRFSGHQFPNYSSELNVNALLLGDSALYLCASSLVAGWGVLYNEQFFGPGTRLTVL.

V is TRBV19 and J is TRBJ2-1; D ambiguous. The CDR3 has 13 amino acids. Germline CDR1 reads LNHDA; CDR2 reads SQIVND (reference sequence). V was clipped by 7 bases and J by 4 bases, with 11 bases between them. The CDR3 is CASTDPPYNEQFF. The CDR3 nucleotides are TGTGCCAGTACCGACCCCCCGTACAATGAGCAGTTCTTC.

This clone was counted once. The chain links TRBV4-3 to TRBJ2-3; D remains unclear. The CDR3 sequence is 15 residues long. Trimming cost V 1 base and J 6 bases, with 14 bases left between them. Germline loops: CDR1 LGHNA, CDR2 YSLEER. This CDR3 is CASSQGAKSVDTQYF. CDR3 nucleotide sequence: TGCGCCAGCAGCCAAGGGGCTAAGAGCGTGGATACGCAGTATTTT.